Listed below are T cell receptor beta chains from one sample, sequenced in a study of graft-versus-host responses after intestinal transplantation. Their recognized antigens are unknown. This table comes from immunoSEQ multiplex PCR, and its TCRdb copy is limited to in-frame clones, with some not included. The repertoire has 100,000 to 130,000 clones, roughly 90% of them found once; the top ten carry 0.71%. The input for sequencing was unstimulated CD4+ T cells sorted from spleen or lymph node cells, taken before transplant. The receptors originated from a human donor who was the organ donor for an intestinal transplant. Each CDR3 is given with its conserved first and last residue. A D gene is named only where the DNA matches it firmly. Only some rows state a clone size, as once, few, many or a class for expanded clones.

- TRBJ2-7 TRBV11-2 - CASSLEGARRTYEQYF TGTGCCAGCAGCTTAGAGGGGGCCAGGAGAACCTACGAGCAGTACTTC
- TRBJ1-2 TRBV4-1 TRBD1 CASSQDRGKGATGYTF TGCGCCAGCAGCCAAGATCGGGGAAAGGGGGCGACTGGCTACACCTTC
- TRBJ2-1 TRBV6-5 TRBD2 CASSYRLAGGLEQFF TGTGCCAGCAGTTACCGACTAGCGGGGGGCCTTGAGCAGTTCTTC
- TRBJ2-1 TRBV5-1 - CASSSIGSTNNEQFF TGCGCCAGCAGCTCCATTGGTAGTACCAACAATGAGCAGTTCTTC
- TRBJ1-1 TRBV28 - CASSLLANTEAFF TGTGCCAGCAGTTTATTAGCGAACACTGAAGCTTTCTTT
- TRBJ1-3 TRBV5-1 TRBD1 CASSQGQGRTGNTIYF TGCGCCAGCAGCCAGGGACAGGGGAGAACTGGAAACACCATATATTTT
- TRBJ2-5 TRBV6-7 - CASSYHAYEQYF TGTGCCAGCAGTTACCACGCGTATGAGCAGTACTTC
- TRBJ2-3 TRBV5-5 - CASRQSDRGGGSTDTQYF TGTGCCAGCAGACAAAGTGATAGGGGGGGCGGTAGCACAGATACGCAGTATTTT
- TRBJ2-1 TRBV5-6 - CASSLSLGIGNEQFF TGTGCCAGCAGCTTGTCTCTAGGGATTGGCAATGAGCAGTTCTTC
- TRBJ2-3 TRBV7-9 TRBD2 CASSSGLATTDTQYF TGTGCCAGCAGCTCGGGACTAGCGACCACAGATACGCAGTATTTT
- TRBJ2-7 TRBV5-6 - CASSPLGTLYEQYF TGTGCCAGCAGCCCTTTGGGCACCCTCTACGAGCAGTACTTC
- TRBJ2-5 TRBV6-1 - CASSGGGQETQYF TGTGCCAGCAGTGGAGGGGGCCAAGAGACCCAGTACTTC
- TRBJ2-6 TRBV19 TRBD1 CASSGQGVLSGANVLTF TGTGCCAGTAGTGGACAGGGAGTTCTCTCTGGGGCCAACGTCCTGACTTTC
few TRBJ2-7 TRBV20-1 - CSARTAYEQYF TGCAGTGCTAGAACAGCCTACGAGCAGTACTTC
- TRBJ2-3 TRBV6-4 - CASRVWWDTQYF TGTGCCAGCAGGGTCTGGTGGGATACGCAGTATTTT
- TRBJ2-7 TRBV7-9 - CASSLQGDEQYF TGTGCCAGCAGCTTACAAGGGGACGAGCAGTACTTC
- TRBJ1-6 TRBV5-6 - CASSTNTGARSYNSPLHF TGTGCCAGCAGCACTAACACGGGCGCTCGCTCCTATAATTCACCCCTCCACTTT
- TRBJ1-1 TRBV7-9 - CASSSRNRNTEAFF TGTGCCAGCAGCTCCCGAAACAGGAACACTGAAGCTTTCTTT
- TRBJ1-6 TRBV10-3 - CAISESSRPRGDGNSPLHF TGTGCCATCAGTGAGTCGTCTCGTCCTAGGGGGGATGGGAATTCACCCCTCCACTTT
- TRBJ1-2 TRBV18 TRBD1 CASSGDRTNYGYTF TGTGCCAGCTCAGGGGACAGGACGAACTATGGCTACACCTTC
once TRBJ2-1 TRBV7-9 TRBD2 CASSLASTSGGIQDEQFF TGTGCCAGCAGCTTAGCCTCGACTAGCGGGGGGATACAGGATGAGCAGTTCTTC
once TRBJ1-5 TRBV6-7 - CASSSDSNDNSNQPQHF TGTGCCAGCAGCTCGGACAGCAACGATAATAGCAATCAGCCCCAGCATTTT
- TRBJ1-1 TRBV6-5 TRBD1 CASRTTTTGSAFF TGTGCCAGCAGGACAACCACGACAGGGTCAGCTTTCTTT
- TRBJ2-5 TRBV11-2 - CASSLGVSRETQYF TGTGCCAGCAGCTTAGGGGTCTCTAGGGAGACCCAGTACTTC
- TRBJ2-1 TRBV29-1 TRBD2 CSVEGLAGGRYNEQFF TGCAGCGTTGAAGGTCTAGCGGGAGGGCGGTACAATGAGCAGTTCTTC
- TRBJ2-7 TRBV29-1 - CSVVSNSSYEQYF TGCAGCGTTGTTTCCAATAGCTCCTACGAGCAGTACTTC
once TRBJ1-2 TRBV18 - CASSQGSTFYGYTF TGTGCCAGCTCCCAGGGGTCTACCTTCTATGGCTACACCTTC
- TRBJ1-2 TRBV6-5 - CASRTAGTTNYGYTF TGTGCCAGCAGGACTGCCGGGACAACAAACTATGGCTACACCTTC
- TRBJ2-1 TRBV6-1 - CASSARGGGLWANEQFF TGTGCCAGCAGTGCGAGGGGGGGAGGCCTTTGGGCCAATGAGCAGTTCTTC
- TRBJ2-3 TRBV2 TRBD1 CASSSRDRGWTDTQYF TGTGCCAGCAGTAGCCGGGACAGGGGATGGACAGATACGCAGTATTTT
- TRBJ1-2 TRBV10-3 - CAISEQGRRGYTF TGTGCCATCAGCGAACAGGGTCGACGCGGCTACACCTTC
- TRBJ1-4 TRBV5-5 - CASSPYFGANEKLFF TGTGCCAGCAGCCCGTATTTTGGGGCTAATGAAAAACTGTTTTTT
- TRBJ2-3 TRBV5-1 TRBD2 CASSLAAAGLDTQYF TGCGCCAGCAGCTTGGCTGCAGCGGGGTTAGATACGCAGTATTTT
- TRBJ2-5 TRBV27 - CASSLSIWQGIETQHF TGTGCCAGCAGTTTATCGATCTGGCAGGGCATAGAGACCCAGCACTTC
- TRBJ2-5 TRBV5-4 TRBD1 CASSLRYRGEETQYF TGTGCCAGCAGCTTGAGGTACAGGGGTGAAGAGACCCAGTACTTC
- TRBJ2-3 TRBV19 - CASTSRTGGTDTQYF TGTGCCAGTACCTCAAGGACAGGAGGGACGGATACGCAGTATTTT
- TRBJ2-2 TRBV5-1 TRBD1 CASSLGTGNTGELFF TGCGCCAGCAGCTTGGGGACAGGGAACACCGGGGAGCTGTTTTTT
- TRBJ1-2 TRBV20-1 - CSAREAGGYTF TGCAGTGCTAGAGAAGCCGGGGGCTACACCTTC
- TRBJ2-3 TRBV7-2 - CASSFFYTDTQYF TGTGCCAGCAGCTTTTTTTACACAGATACGCAGTATTTT
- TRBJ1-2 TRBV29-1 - CSAPMEGNYGYTF TGCAGCGCTCCGATGGAGGGCAACTATGGCTACACCTTC
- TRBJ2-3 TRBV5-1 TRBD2 CASSYGTSGDTQYF TGCGCCAGCAGCTACGGGACTAGCGGGGATACGCAGTATTTT
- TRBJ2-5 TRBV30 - CAWGVGETQYF TGTGCCTGGGGGGTGGGAGAGACCCAGTACTTC